This note documents a single T cell receptor (beta chain) sequence. There is no known antigen for this receptor. One end of the junction is discordant with germline, which a read error may explain. CDR1 and CDR2 are drawn from the germline V gene: SGHVS, FQNEAQ. CDR3 length: 16 amino acids, cysteine to phenylalanine. Only CDR3 DNA remains: 48 bases, in frame from the first base. Sequenced using an Illumina NovaSeq 6000. TCRalpha and TCRbeta cDNA libraries were constructed by 5'RACE with constant-segment primers, with sample barcodes and unique molecular identifiers being introduced. RNA was extracted from every sample with Trizol reagent. Amplification of the libraries took two PCR steps, and the second step added a second sample barcode plus Illumina TruSeq adapters. Sequencing of the libraries was done on an Illumina NovaSeq, producing 2 x 150 bp paired-end reads. The study's processing was this. The reads were demultiplexed and collapsed into UMI-guided consensus sequences using migec v1.2.7. Using mixcr v2.1.11, UMI consensuses were aligned to TRA and TRB V and J templates and then assembled into clonotypes. Expanded or contracted clonotypes were those called significant by both edgeR and NoisET, with noise models trained on biological replicates. For edgeR calls, the thresholds were a false discovery rate-adjusted p below 0.01 and a log2 fold-change of 1. As an exploratory analysis of dynamics, max-normalized trajectories of the 1000 most abundant clonotypes were examined by PCA with hierarchical clustering. Each responding clone was given a CD4 or CD8 phenotype based on the CD4+ and CD8+ repertoires, which had been sequenced separately. Using fastp trimming at Q25 and MiXCR clonotype assembly, TCRdb reanalyzed the public sequencing data and kept in-frame beta chains. Each entry is one CDR3 protein sequence, shown with its most common DNA and genes. Here the V and J calls rest on TCRdb's processing, not on the authors' analysis. The sample includes hundreds of thousands of distinct CDR3 sequences, with 18% observed a single time. The ten largest account for 9.5% to 15% of the sample.

This record belongs to a study of T-cell memory formation after mild COVID-19 (dated by TCRdb to about 2021). Context from the whole study: Most TCR sequence clusters were specific to one of the two donors. In two donors, T-cell clones that expanded and contracted after mild COVID-19 were followed by sequencing TCRalpha and TCRbeta repertoires longitudinally. The cohort comprised two young, previously healthy adult volunteers, one female and one male. What the authors observed across the whole study: Whether the second-wave clones peaking on day 37 were SARS-CoV-2 specific was not confirmed. Only a couple of mild cases were covered by the study, and larger cohorts that include severe cases with pre-infection samples were considered necessary. The detection of some responding clones in pre-infection memory suggests that pre-existing cross-reactive memory T cells joined the SARS-CoV-2 response. Contracting CD4+ clones were found mainly in CM and EM memory subsets, while CD8+ clones were enriched in EMRA. Balanced CD4/CD8 phenotypes were observed for clones contracting from day 15 to 85, whereas a bias towards CD4+ was observed for a second wave of clones expanding from day 15 to 37.

Ficoll-Paque density gradient centrifugation was the method used to isolate PBMCs. This chain is built from TRBV7-8 and TRBJ2-1; TRBD1 agrees with 8 junctional bases. The receptor comes from an adult woman who had mild COVID-19 (a few samples of this study predate the infection). The sample titles of this study are shuffled in the database, so cell type and time point are left out; the donor was told from shared clones. Source material: PBMCs or a T cell subset sorted from them (not recorded which). The CDR3 region: CASSILARQGAWEQFF. The nucleotide sequence reads TGTGCCAGCAGTATTCTAGCCCGCCAGGGGGCTTGGGAGCAGTTCTTT.